This is a list of T cell receptor beta chains from one sample in a study of beta chain features in type 1 diabetes. The method was immunoSEQ multiplex PCR; TCRdb's version includes in-frame clones alone and lacks a portion of them. In the table there are around 450,000 clones, about an eighth of which are singletons. Sequenced material: naive CD4+ T cells from blood. The source of these receptors is a woman younger than 30 in good health. Each CDR3 is given with its conserved first and last residue. The D gene is left open where the match is weak. The size entry is marked missing in some rows and otherwise reads once, few, many or a size class.

CDR3 protein,CDR3 DNA,clone size,CDR3 length,J gene,D gene,V gene
CASSYGIDTQYF,TGTGCCAGCAGCTACGGTATAGATACGCAGTATTTT,few,12,TRBJ2-3,.,TRBV7-9
CASSLAGTGLYEQYF,TGTGCCAGCAGCCTAGCCGGGACAGGACTCTACGAGCAGTACTTC,few,15,TRBJ2-7,TRBD1,TRBV14
CASRGWKTNTGELFF,TGTGCCAGCAGAGGGTGGAAAACGAACACCGGGGAGCTGTTTTTT,few,15,TRBJ2-2,.,TRBV25-1
CAIGPGLAGTDTQYF,TGTGCCATTGGACCGGGACTAGCGGGCACAGATACGCAGTATTTT,few,15,TRBJ2-3,TRBD2,TRBV10-3
CASRGLQGSSTGELFF,TGTGCCAGCAGGGGCTTACAGGGATCGAGCACCGGGGAGCTGTTTTTT,few,16,TRBJ2-2,.,TRBV11-2
CASRRPRTGLDTQYF,TGTGCCAGCAGACGACCCCGGACAGGCCTAGATACGCAGTATTTT,few,15,TRBJ2-3,TRBD1,TRBV7-9
CSVGWDRGLSEQYF,TGCAGCGTCGGTTGGGACAGGGGCCTTAGCGAGCAGTACTTC,.,14,TRBJ2-7,TRBD1,TRBV29-1
CASCLAGVITDTQYF,TGTGCCAGCTGCCTAGCGGGGGTTATCACAGATACGCAGTATTTT,few,15,TRBJ2-3,TRBD2,TRBV2
CASSVQGEETQYF,TGTGCCAGCAGCGTACAGGGGGAAGAGACCCAGTACTTC,few,13,TRBJ2-5,TRBD1,TRBV9
CASSLALTGIISGANVLTF,TGCGCCAGCAGCTTGGCCCTAACAGGGATTATTTCTGGGGCCAACGTCCTGACTTTC,few,19,TRBJ2-6,.,TRBV5-1
CASSLTLLDTQYF,TGTGCCAGCAGCTTAACCCTCTTGGATACGCAGTATTTT,.,13,TRBJ2-3,.,TRBV7-3
CASSLTNQETQYF,TGTGCCAGCAGCTTAACCAATCAAGAGACCCAGTACTTC,.,13,TRBJ2-5,.,TRBV7-2
CASSLGLMTGGREETQYF,TGTGCCAGCAGCTTAGGCCTAATGACAGGGGGCCGAGAAGAGACCCAGTACTTC,few,18,TRBJ2-5,TRBD1,TRBV7-9
CSVPGQSSSLSGEETQYF,TGCAGCGTTCCGGGACAGTCGTCTAGCCTCTCCGGGGAAGAGACCCAGTACTTC,few,18,TRBJ2-5,TRBD1,TRBV29-1
CSASRVNEQYF,TGCAGTGCTAGTCGAGTTAACGAGCAGTACTTC,few,11,TRBJ2-7,.,TRBV20-1
CASSPPWGAAFF,TGTGCCAGCAGTCCCCCCTGGGGGGCAGCTTTCTTT,.,12,TRBJ1-1,.,TRBV28
CASSPPGLAGTDTQYF,TGTGCCAGCAGCCCCCCGGGACTAGCGGGGACAGATACGCAGTATTTT,.,16,TRBJ2-3,TRBD2,TRBV7-2
CASSLGLAGSYNEQFF,TGTGCCAGCAGCCTCGGACTAGCGGGCTCCTACAATGAGCAGTTCTTC,few,16,TRBJ2-1,TRBD2,TRBV7-3
CASSSGTWTAPSYEQYF,TGTGCCAGCAGCTCTGGTACTTGGACAGCCCCATCCTACGAGCAGTACTTC,.,17,TRBJ2-7,.,TRBV7-9
CASSYERSYGPQHF,TGTGCCAGCAGCTACGAGAGGAGCTATGGGCCCCAGCATTTT,few,14,TRBJ1-5,.,TRBV7-8
CASSQKRGDRETQYF,TGTGCCAGCAGCCAAAAGCGGGGGGATCGGGAGACCCAGTACTTC,few,15,TRBJ2-5,TRBD2,TRBV4-2
CAWTQGLGVIAGTYEQYF,TGTGCCTGGACCCAGGGACTGGGAGTGATAGCGGGAACCTACGAGCAGTACTTC,few,18,TRBJ2-7,TRBD2,TRBV30
CASSPRQGVFDTQYF,TGTGCCAGCAGCCCGCGACAGGGGGTCTTTGATACGCAGTATTTT,.,15,TRBJ2-3,TRBD1,TRBV7-6
CAISDIFDGLKNIQYF,TGTGCCATCAGCGATATCTTCGACGGTCTAAAAAACATTCAGTACTTC,.,16,TRBJ2-4,.,TRBV10-3
CASSLVQGSYNEQFF,TGTGCCAGCAGCTTAGTGCAGGGGTCTTACAATGAGCAGTTCTTC,few,15,TRBJ2-1,.,TRBV7-7